The sequence of this T cell receptor (beta chain) was determined in a study of cytomegalovirus exposure and HLA in healthy donors. Study background: A later analysis reported the approximately 120 validation repertoires used the same platform as the approximately 660 first-cohort repertoires. Overall study findings and caveats: That first-cohort TCR clusters tended to co-occur in the 90 to 150 validation repertoires was found in a later analysis. The listing of 160 or so TCR beta chains classed them as cytomegalovirus-associated.

Assay used: immunoSEQ multiplex PCR; TCRdb lists only in-frame clones, some missing. The sample lists approximately 100,000 clones, about 94% occurring once. As to this clone: Its antigen is as yet unknown.

Separation from the roughly 690-subject first cohort characterized the roughly 120-subject validation cohort, to which the donors belonged. Germline CDR1 reads LGHNA; CDR2 reads YSLEER. The V end lost 3 bases, the J end lost 4 bases, and 18 bases lay between the germline ends. This CDR3 region has 16 residues. The chain has TRBV4-3 and TRBJ1-1; D unresolved. The specimen was PBMCs. This sequence was found in a woman aged 25 to 39 in good health and CMV-seropositive. CDR3 nucleotides: TGCGCCAGCAGCCAGACCCGGACGGGGAGGCCCACTGAAGCTTTCTTT. It specifies CASSQTRTGRPTEAFF.